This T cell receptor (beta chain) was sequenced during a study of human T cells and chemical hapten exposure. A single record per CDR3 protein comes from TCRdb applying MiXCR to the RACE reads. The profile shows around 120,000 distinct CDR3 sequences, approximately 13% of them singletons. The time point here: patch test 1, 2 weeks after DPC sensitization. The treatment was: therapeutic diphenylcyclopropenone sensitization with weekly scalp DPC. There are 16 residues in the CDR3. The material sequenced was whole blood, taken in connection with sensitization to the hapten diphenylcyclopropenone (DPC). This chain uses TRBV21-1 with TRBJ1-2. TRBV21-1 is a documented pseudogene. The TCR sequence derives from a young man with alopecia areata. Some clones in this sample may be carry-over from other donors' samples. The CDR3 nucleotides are TGTGCCAGCAGCAAATTGAGCCGGAAAGCTAACTATGGCTACACCTTC. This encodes CASSKLSRKANYGYTF.